A single sample is the source of the 13 T cell receptor beta chains below, sequenced in a study of blood T cell repertoires in COVID-19. TCRdb keeps only in-frame clones here, not all; method: immunoSEQ multiplex PCR. Here the sample spans over 120,000 clones, approximately 87% being singletons. The material sequenced was peripheral blood. The receptors derive from a human donor in a cohort sampled during active COVID-19.

The chain carries TRBV2 and TRBJ1-2, with TRBD1 matching over 9 bases. V shed 7 bases and J 3 bases; nucleotides not matched to a gene: 18. This CDR3 comprises 18 residues. Germline V CDR1 and CDR2: SNHLY, FYNNEI. The CDR3 reads CASTSFYGTGGLDYGYTF. The CDR3 coding sequence is TGTGCCAGCACTAGCTTTTATGGCACAGGGGGCCTCGACTATGGCTACACCTTC.

The chain employs TRBV4-1 and TRBJ2-1; the D gene is possibly TRBD1 (5 bases). V was cut by 0 bases and J by 0 bases, with 15 bases left in between. Germline CDR1 is MGHRA and CDR2 is YSYEKL. CDR3 length equals 18 residues. The CDR3 sequence: CASSQDGEGVVSYNEQFF. CDR3 sequence (DNA): TGCGCCAGCAGCCAAGATGGGGAAGGGGTGGTCTCCTACAATGAGCAGTTCTTC.

The chain recombines TRBV7-9 with TRBJ1-5; 9 bases fit TRBD1. This CDR3 contains 15 residues. Germline trimming cut 5 bases from V and 4 bases from J; bases unmatched to any gene: 6. CDR1 SEHNR and CDR2 FQNEAQ come from the germline V gene (reference sequence). This CDR3 reads CASSRDRVGNQPQHF. CDR3 nucleotides: TGTGCCAGCAGCCGGGACAGGGTCGGTAATCAGCCCCAGCATTTT.

The chain uses TRBV5-1 and TRBJ2-1; 8 bases align to TRBD2. The J segment lost 7 bases and the V segment lost 5 bases, leaving 17 bases of the junction unmatched. From germline, CDR1 is SGHRS and CDR2 YFSETQ. The length of the CDR3 is 17 residues. The CDR3 spells CASSFGLARGYQNEQFF. The CDR3 DNA reads TGCGCCAGCAGTTTCGGACTAGCAAGGGGCTACCAAAATGAGCAGTTCTTC.

This chain connects TRBV5-6 to TRBJ1-5, with 12 positions matching TRBD1. With V trimmed by 4 bases and J by 7 bases, 6 bases remained unmatched. Germline CDR1 is SGHDT and CDR2 is YYEEEE. The CDR3 is 15 amino acids. CDR3 sequence: CASSLRDRGQQPQHF. The CDR3 bases are TGTGCCAGCAGCCTGAGGGACAGGGGGCAACAGCCCCAGCATTTT. The variable domain in full, completed from reference TRBV5-6 and TRBJ1-5, reads DAGVTQSPTHLIKTRGQQVTLRCSPKSGHDTVSWYQQALGQGPQFIFQYYEEEERQRGNFPDRFSGHQFPNYSSELNVNALLLGDSALYLCASSLRDRGQQPQHFGDGTRLSIL.

This rearrangement joins TRBV5-6 to TRBJ2-7, with TRBD2 matching 7 bases. The CDR3 contains 16 residues. J was trimmed by 0 bases and V by 4 bases; bases with no gene match: 10. Germline CDR1 SGHDT, CDR2 YYEEEE. This chain's CDR3 is CASSPEGRGVSYEQYF. The CDR3 DNA reads TGTGCCAGCAGCCCCGAAGGGAGGGGTGTCTCCTACGAGCAGTACTTC. The full variable domain, with the rest looked up from reference TRBV5-6 and TRBJ2-7, is DAGVTQSPTHLIKTRGQQVTLRCSPKSGHDTVSWYQQALGQGPQFIFQYYEEEERQRGNFPDRFSGHQFPNYSSELNVNALLLGDSALYLCASSPEGRGVSYEQYFGPGTRLTVT.

The chain has TRBV5-8 and TRBJ1-5; the D gene is possibly TRBD1 (6 bases). V gave up 0 bases and J gave up 3 bases, with 10 bases separating them. Germline CDR1 and CDR2: SGHTS and YDEGEE. The CDR3 extends over 15 amino acids. Here the CDR3 reads CASSLDGQNNQPQHF. The CDR3 nucleotides read TGTGCCAGCAGCTTGGACGGACAGAACAATCAGCCCCAGCATTTT.

This clone was seen a handful of times. The chain is built from TRBV2 and TRBJ1-6, with TRBD1 identical over 9 bases. The CDR3 totals 16 residues. The V gene end was trimmed by 5 bases and the J gene end by 6 bases; junction bases not matched to a gene: 8. CDR1 and CDR2 from the germline V gene are SNHLY and FYNNEI. The DNA of the CDR3 is TGTGCCAGCAGTCTAAGGGGGACAGGGAGTAATTCACCCCTCCACTTT. It specifies CASSLRGTGSNSPLHF.

The gene calls are TRBV9 and TRBJ1-5; a weak D match, TRBD1 (5 bases). Germline V gene sequence: CDR1 SGDLS, CDR2 YYNGEE. Trimming took 2 bases from V and 7 from J, leaving 16 bases between them. This CDR3 is built from 15 residues. CDR3 sequence: CASSVSSGVGQPQHF. In DNA, the CDR3 is TGTGCCAGCAGCGTTTCCTCGGGGGTCGGGCAGCCCCAGCATTTT.

The chain couples TRBV18 to TRBJ2-2; no clear D gene. Germline V gene sequence: CDR1 KGHSH, CDR2 LQKENI. V was shortened by 2 bases and J by 4 bases, with 5 bases between the two germline ends. The CDR3 sequence is 13 residues long. The CDR3 nucleotides read TGTGCCAGCTCACCAGAGCGCACCGGGGAGCTGTTTTTT. It is translated as CASSPERTGELFF.

The chain joins TRBV10-3 to TRBJ2-7; tentatively, D is TRBD1 (6 bases). CDR3 size: 15 residues. V was pared by 0 bases and J by 2 bases, with 11 bases between. Germline V gives CDR1 ENHRY, CDR2 SYGVKD. This CDR3 reads CAISESTTGTYEQYF. In DNA form, the CDR3 reads TGTGCCATCAGTGAGTCGACTACAGGGACCTACGAGCAGTACTTC.

The chain has TRBV13 and TRBJ2-3, with TRBD2 identical over 12 bases. The V and J ends lost 1 base and 4 bases, in that order; junction bases with no gene match: 3. Germline V CDR1 and CDR2: PRHDT, FYEKMQ (reference sequence). This CDR3 is 16 amino acids long. In DNA, the CDR3 is TGTGCCAGCAGCTTAGAGGCTAGCGGGAGGGCAGATACGCAGTATTTT. The encoded protein is CASSLEASGRADTQYF.

The V and J genes are TRBV7-9 and TRBJ1-2; TRBD1 agrees at 7 bases. V gave up 6 bases and J gave up 2 bases; unmatched junction bases: 15. The CDR3 has 17 residues. Germline V gene data show CDR1 as SEHNR and CDR2 as FQNEAQ (reference sequence). The CDR3 sequence: CASRPNSSTGLNYGYTF. In DNA, the CDR3 is TGTGCCAGCAGACCCAATAGCTCGACAGGGTTAAACTATGGCTACACCTTC.